This T cell receptor (beta chain) came from a study of blood T cell repertoires in COVID-19. Across the whole study: From T cells, B-cell-depleted T cells, or PBMCs came the material, which was cDNA or gDNA.

Per the authors' pipeline: Reference gene primer amplification yielded estimated nucleated cell counts. Repertoires were generated with immunoSEQ multiplex PCR, while TCRdb's copy carries only in-frame clones and drops some. The V and J calls and clone size come from that table; D and trimming were worked out from the DNA. The sample records 100,000 to 150,000 clones, about 87% being singletons. The germline V gene encodes CDR1 LGHDT and CDR2 YNNKEL (reference sequence). Trimming removed 4 bases from V and 9 bases from J, with 13 bases in between. CDR3 length: 14 residues. The V gene is TRBV3-1 (or the pseudogene TRBV3-2), the J gene TRBJ1-6; TRBD1 is a possible D gene (6 bases). The sequenced sample consisted of peripheral blood. The TCR originated in a man in his fifties with active COVID-19. The CDR3 DNA follows: TGTGCCAGCAGCCTAGGGACAACGGGTTCACCCCTCCACTTT. Translating it yields CASSLGTTGSPLHF.